This entry lists 20 T cell receptor beta chains sequenced from one sample in a study of kidney transplant recipient with SARS-CoV-2 infection. Each CDR3 protein gets one entry after TCRdb re-called the reads with MiXCR. Among roughly 250,000 distinct CDR3 sequences, less than 35% were seen once, and the ten largest hold roughly 7.3%. The material was a blood sample, obtained at baseline and on roughly day 120 from a kidney transplant recipient. These receptors all come from a young adult male patient who had COVID-19 and was a kidney transplant recipient. Some T cells may possibly be graft donor cells.

This clonotype was found many times. The rearrangement uses TRBV2 and TRBJ2-7; 11 bases fit TRBD2. CDR3 length equals 16 residues. Trimming took 6 bases from V and 0 from J; bases not matched to a gene: 7. Looked up from germline, CDR1 is SNHLY and CDR2 is FYNNEI. CDR3 DNA sequence: TGTGCCAGCAGGCCCGGGACTAGCGGTTACTCCTACGAGCAGTACTTC. Amino acids: CASRPGTSGYSYEQYF. Full variable domain (rest looked up from reference TRBV2 and TRBJ2-7): EPEVTQTPSHQVTQMGQEVILRCVPISNHLYFYWYRQILGQKVEFLVSFYNNEISEKSEIFDDQFSVERPDGSNFTLKIRSTKLEDSAMYFCASRPGTSGYSYEQYFGPGTRLTVT.

Details on this clonotype: Since a much larger clone is just one base distant, this may be a read error. The J gene is TRBJ1-1, the V gene TRBV29-1, with 7 bases matching TRBD1. Germline values: CDR1 SQVTM, CDR2 ANQGSEA. The CDR3 totals 13 residues. The CDR3 sequence is CIVDKGAQTEAFF. In DNA, the CDR3 is TGCATCGTTGATAAGGGGGCGCAGACTGAAGCTTTCTTT.

The rearrangement uses TRBV27 and TRBJ2-5, with 9 bases fitting TRBD1. Germline loops: CDR1 MNHEY, CDR2 SMNVEV (reference sequence). The CDR3 consists of 16 residues. The V gene end was trimmed by 0 bases and the J gene end by 4 bases; junction bases not matched to a gene: 6. Written as DNA, the CDR3 is TGTGCCAGCAGTTTATCCTATACAGGGGGCCCAGAGACCCAGTACTTC. As protein: CASSLSYTGGPETQYF.

A note on this clonotype: A read error is possible here, since a much larger clone lies one base away. The chain recombines TRBV3-1 with TRBJ2-2; D gene unclear. V was shortened by 5 bases and J by 5 bases, with 24 bases between the two germline ends. Germline assignment: CDR1 LGHDT and CDR2 YNNKEL (reference sequence). The CDR3 has 18 amino acids. The DNA of the CDR3 is TGTGCCAGCAGCTGCTTTATTCCCACTTCAGGCTTGACCGGGGAGCTGTTTTTT. It encodes CASSCFIPTSGLTGELFF.

The rearrangement joins TRBV12-3 or TRBV12-4 to TRBJ2-3; D might be TRBD1 (6 bases). The assigned J gene may be wrong: the sequence end matches TRBJ2-7 better. The CDR3 spans 14 residues. The CDR3 sequence is CASSLRGGPCKQYF. DNA of the CDR3: TGTGCCAGCAGTTTGAGAGGGGGACCCTGCAAGCAGTACTTC.

This clonotype appeared many times. CDR3 bases: TGTGCCAGCAGTCTCACATTCTACTCTGGAAACACCATATATTTT. Translated, it gives CASSLTFYSGNTIYF. The chain couples TRBV28 to TRBJ1-3; D remains ambiguous. The CDR3 length is 15 residues. Germline V CDR1 and CDR2: MDHEN, SYDVKM. V was shortened by 5 bases and J by 0 bases, with 11 bases between the two germline ends.

This clonotype was seen many times. The J gene is TRBJ1-2, the V gene TRBV10-2, with D hard to call. This CDR3 spans 17 amino acids. Germline V lookup: CDR1 WSHSY, CDR2 SAAADI. Between the trimmed V and J ends, which lost 5 bases and 4 bases, there was a span of 23 bases. The CDR3: CASSWGCTSRKTYGYTF. The CDR3 DNA sequence: TGCGCCAGCAGTTGGGGATGCACTTCTAGAAAGACCTATGGCTACACCTTC.

V is TRBV10-3 and J is TRBJ2-3; D remains unclear. With 0 bases removed from V and 5 bases from J, the gap between germline ends came to 3 bases. CDR1 is ENHRY and CDR2 is SYGVKD in the germline V gene. The CDR3 runs 12 residues. The CDR3 coding sequence is TGTGCCATCAGTGAGTCGGGAGATACGCAGTATTTT. This translates into CAISESGDTQYF.

In its sample, this clonotype was seen once. A much larger clonotype is one base distant, so this may be a read error. The CDR3 spells CASSAIYTSRKTYGYIF. CDR3 bases: TGCGCCAGCAGTGCAATATACACTTCTAGAAAGACCTATGGCTACATCTTC. The gene calls are TRBV10-2 and TRBJ1-2, with unresolved D. The germline gives CDR1 WSHSY, CDR2 SAAADI. The CDR3 loop spans 17 amino acids.

This clonotype appeared once. V and J are TRBV3-1 and TRBJ1-1; unclear D gene. This CDR3 is built from 17 residues. Deletions cut 5 bases from V and 4 bases from J, with 23 bases between. Germline lookup yields CDR1 LGHDT and CDR2 YNNKEL (reference sequence). CDR3 nucleotide sequence: TGTGCCAGCAGCTGGGGAAATCCCATTTCAGTTCGCACTGAAGCTTTCTTT. As protein: CASSWGNPISVRTEAFF.

To note about this clonotype: A much bigger clone sits one base away, suggesting this may be a read error. This chain uses TRBV6-6 with TRBJ1-1; 10 nucleotides align to TRBD1. CDR3 size: 16 residues. V shed 8 bases and J 1 base; nucleotides not matched to a gene: 10. Germline lookup yields CDR1 MNHNY and CDR2 SVGAGI (reference sequence). Here the CDR3 reads CASGLGTGDGNTEAFF. In DNA form, the CDR3 reads TGTGCCAGCGGCCTCGGGACAGGGGATGGGAACACTGAAGCTTTCTTT.

At least ten counts were recorded for this clonotype. The chain uses TRBV12-3 or TRBV12-4 and TRBJ1-2; no reliable D call. There are 17 residues in the CDR3. Trimming took off 5 bases at V and 4 bases at J, with 23 bases between the two ends. This CDR3 is CASSGKHTAGKTYGYTF. As DNA, the CDR3 is TGTGCCAGCAGTGGAAAACACACAGCAGGAAAGACCTATGGCTACACCTTC.

This clonotype was detected ten times or more. The junction does not match germline at one end; this may be a read error. The genes are TRBV7-9 and TRBJ1-2, with D unclear. The CDR3 is 17 residues long. CDR1 and CDR2 from the germline V gene are SEHNR and FQNEAQ (reference sequence). This CDR3 reads CVSSPSQYHGKTYGYTF. CDR3 bases: TGTGTCAGCAGCCCATCCCAATACCATGGAAAGACCTATGGCTACACCTTC.

As to this clonotype: A read error is possible here, since a much larger clone lies one base away. The genes are TRBV19 and TRBJ2-1; 8 nucleotides match TRBD2. The V segment lost 7 bases and the J segment 9 bases; nucleotides outside the gene matches: 2. This CDR3 comprises 11 residues. Germline CDR1 reads LNHDA; CDR2 reads SQIVND (reference sequence). The chain's CDR3 is CASTGLGEQFF. DNA of the CDR3: TGTGCCAGTACGGGACTAGGTGAGCAGTTCTTC.

This clonotype was seen repeatedly, ten times or more. This chain uses TRBV11-2 with TRBJ1-1; D call uncertain. CDR3 length: 12 residues. V shed 9 bases and J shed 1 base, with 9 bases lying between them. Germline CDR1 SGHAT, CDR2 FQNNGV. The CDR3 loop reads CASCFGNTEAFF. CDR3 nucleotides: TGTGCCAGTTGCTTCGGGAACACTGAAGCTTTCTTT.

This clonotype was seen only a few times. The chain is built from TRBV7-3 and TRBJ2-3; D might be TRBD2 (6 bases). V lost 5 bases and J lost 1, with 16 bases in between. Germline values: CDR1 SGHTA, CDR2 FQGTGA. The CDR3 extends over 16 amino acids. The CDR3: CASSPRAGLRTDTQYF. The CDR3 nucleotides are TGTGCCAGCAGCCCGAGGGCGGGACTGCGCACAGATACGCAGTATTTT. Supplemented by reference TRBV7-3 and TRBJ2-3, the full variable domain reads GAGVSQTPSNKVTEKGKYVELRCDPISGHTALYWYRQSLGQGPEFLIYFQGTGAADDSGLPNDRFFAVRPEGSVSTLKIQRTERGDSAVYLCASSPRAGLRTDTQYFGPGTRLTVL.

As concerns this clonotype: A much larger clone lies one base from this, so it may be a read error. The chain recombines TRBV5-1 with TRBJ1-3, with 8 bases fitting TRBD1. The CDR3 has 14 residues. The germline CDR1 and CDR2 sequences are SGHRS and YFSETQ. CDR3 DNA sequence: TGCGCCAGCAGCATGGACAGGGCCGCAAACACCACATATTTT. It translates to CASSMDRAANTTYF.

This clonotype was detected many times. The chain uses TRBV6-4 and TRBJ1-2, with unresolved D. Germline assignment: CDR1 MRHNA and CDR2 SNTAGT. The length of the CDR3 is 17 residues. The V end was cut by 5 bases, the J end by 4 bases, with 23 bases between. CDR3 protein: CASSHVSSHGKTYGYTF. The CDR3 DNA sequence: TGTGCCAGCAGTCACGTATCCTCACACGGAAAGACCTATGGCTACACCTTC.

This clonotype was seen many times. The CDR3 nucleotides read TGTGCCAGCAGCTTGGGTAGGGGAGTGGAGACCGGGGAGCTGTTTTTT. This gives the protein CASSLGRGVETGELFF. This rearrangement joins TRBV5-5 to TRBJ2-2; D tentatively fits TRBD1 or TRBD2 (5 bases each). Trimming cost V 0 bases and J 5 bases, with 14 bases left between them. Germline V gives CDR1 SGHKS, CDR2 YYEKEE (reference sequence). CDR3 size: 16 residues. The full variable domain, its missing parts supplied by reference TRBV5-5 and TRBJ2-2, is DAGVTQSPTHLIKTRGQQVTLRCSPISGHKSVSWYQQVLGQGPQFIFQYYEKEERGRGNFPDRFSARQFPNYSSELNVNALLLGDSALYLCASSLGRGVETGELFFGEGSRLTVL.

To note about this clonotype: The junction differs from germline at one of its ends, possibly a read error. The chain has TRBV6-4 and TRBJ2-3; the match to TRBD1 covers 7 bases. The CDR3 sequence is 14 residues long. Germline CDR1 and CDR2: MRHNA and SNTAGT. CDR3 nucleotides: TGTGCCAGCAGTGACTGGTGGGGGACAGATATGCAGTATTTT. This sequence encodes CASSDWWGTDMQYF.